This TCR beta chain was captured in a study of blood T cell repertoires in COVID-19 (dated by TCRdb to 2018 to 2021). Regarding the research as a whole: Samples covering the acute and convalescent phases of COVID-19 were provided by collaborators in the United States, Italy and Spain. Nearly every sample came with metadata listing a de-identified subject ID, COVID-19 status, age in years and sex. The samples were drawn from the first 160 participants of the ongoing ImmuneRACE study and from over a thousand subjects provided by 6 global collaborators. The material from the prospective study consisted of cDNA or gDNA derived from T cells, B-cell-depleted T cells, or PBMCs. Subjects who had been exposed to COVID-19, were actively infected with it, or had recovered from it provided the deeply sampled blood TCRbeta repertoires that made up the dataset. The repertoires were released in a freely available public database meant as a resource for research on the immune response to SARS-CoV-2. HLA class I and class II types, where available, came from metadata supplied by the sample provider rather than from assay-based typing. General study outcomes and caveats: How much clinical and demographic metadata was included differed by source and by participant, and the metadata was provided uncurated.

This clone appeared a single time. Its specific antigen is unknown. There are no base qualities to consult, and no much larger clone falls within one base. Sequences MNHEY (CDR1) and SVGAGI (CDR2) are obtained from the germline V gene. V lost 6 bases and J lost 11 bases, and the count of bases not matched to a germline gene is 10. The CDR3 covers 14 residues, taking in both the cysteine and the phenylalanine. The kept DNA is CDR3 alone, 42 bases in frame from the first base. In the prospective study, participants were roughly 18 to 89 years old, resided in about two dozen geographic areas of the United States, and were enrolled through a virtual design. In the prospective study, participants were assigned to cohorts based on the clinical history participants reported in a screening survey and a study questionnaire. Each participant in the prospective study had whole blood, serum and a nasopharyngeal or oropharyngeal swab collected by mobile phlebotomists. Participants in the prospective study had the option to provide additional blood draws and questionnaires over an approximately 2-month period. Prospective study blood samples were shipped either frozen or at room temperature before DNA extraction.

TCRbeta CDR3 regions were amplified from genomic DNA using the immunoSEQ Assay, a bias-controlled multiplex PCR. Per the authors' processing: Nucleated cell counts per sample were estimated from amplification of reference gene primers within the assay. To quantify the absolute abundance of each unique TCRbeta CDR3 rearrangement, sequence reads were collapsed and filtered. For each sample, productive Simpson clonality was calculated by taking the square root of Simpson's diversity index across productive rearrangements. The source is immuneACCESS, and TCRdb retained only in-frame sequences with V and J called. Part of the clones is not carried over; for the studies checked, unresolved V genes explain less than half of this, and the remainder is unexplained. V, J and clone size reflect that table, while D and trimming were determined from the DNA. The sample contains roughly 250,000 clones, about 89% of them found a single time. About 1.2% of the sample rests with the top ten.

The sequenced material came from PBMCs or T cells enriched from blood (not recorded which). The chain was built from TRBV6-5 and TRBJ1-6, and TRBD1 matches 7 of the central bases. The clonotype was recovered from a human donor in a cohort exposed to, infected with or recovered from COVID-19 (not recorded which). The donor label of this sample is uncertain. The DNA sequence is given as TGTGCCAGCAGAGCGACAGGGTTGACGGCACCCCTCCACTTT. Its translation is CASRATGLTAPLHF.